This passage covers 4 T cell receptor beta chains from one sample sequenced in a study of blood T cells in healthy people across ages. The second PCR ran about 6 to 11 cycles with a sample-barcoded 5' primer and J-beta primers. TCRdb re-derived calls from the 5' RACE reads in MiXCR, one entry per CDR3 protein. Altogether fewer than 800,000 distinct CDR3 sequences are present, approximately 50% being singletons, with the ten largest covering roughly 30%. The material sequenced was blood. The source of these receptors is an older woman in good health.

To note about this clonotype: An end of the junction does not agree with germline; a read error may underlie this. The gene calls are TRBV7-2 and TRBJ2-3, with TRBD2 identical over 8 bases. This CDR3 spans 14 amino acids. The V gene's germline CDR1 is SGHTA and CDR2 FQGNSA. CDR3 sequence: CAGSLAGLTDTQYF. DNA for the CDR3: TGTGCCGGCAGCTTAGCGGGGCTCACAGATACGCAGTATTTT. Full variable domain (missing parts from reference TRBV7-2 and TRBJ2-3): GAGVSQSPSNKVTEKGKDVELRCDPISGHTALYWYRQSLGQGLEFLIYFQGNSAPDKSGLPSDRFSAERTGGSVSTLTIQRTQQEDSAVYLCAGSLAGLTDTQYFGPGTRLTVL.

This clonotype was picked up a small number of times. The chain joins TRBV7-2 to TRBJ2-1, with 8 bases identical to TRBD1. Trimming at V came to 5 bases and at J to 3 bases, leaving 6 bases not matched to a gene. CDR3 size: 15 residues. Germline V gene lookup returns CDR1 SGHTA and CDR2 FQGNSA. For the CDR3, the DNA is TGTGCCAGCAGCATTGGACAGGGTAACTACAATGAGCAGTTCTTC. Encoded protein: CASSIGQGNYNEQFF.

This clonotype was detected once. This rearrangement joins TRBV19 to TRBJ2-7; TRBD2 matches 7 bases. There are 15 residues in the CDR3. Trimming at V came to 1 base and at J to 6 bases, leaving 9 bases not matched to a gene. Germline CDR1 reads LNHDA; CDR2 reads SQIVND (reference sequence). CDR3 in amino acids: CASSIGLAVVGEQYF. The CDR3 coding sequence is TGTGCCAGTAGTATAGGACTAGCAGTAGTGGGCGAGCAGTACTTC.

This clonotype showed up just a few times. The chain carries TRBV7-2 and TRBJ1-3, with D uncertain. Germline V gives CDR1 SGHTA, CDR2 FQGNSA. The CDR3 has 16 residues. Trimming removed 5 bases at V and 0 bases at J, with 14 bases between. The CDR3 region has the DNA TGTGCCAGCAGCCAAATGGATGCTTACTCTGGAAACACCATATATTTT. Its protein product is CASSQMDAYSGNTIYF.